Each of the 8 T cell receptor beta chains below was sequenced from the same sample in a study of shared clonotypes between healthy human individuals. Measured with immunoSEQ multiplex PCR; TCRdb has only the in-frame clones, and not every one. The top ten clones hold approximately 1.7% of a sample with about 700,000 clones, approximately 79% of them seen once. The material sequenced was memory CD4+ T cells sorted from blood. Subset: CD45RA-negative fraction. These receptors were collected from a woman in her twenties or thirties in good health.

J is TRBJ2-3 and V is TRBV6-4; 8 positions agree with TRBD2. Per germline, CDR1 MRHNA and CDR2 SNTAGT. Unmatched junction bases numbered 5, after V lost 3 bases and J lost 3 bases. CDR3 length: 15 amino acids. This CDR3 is CASSEAGDWTDTQYF. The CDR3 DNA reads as TGTGCCAGCAGTGAAGCGGGAGATTGGACAGATACGCAGTATTTT.

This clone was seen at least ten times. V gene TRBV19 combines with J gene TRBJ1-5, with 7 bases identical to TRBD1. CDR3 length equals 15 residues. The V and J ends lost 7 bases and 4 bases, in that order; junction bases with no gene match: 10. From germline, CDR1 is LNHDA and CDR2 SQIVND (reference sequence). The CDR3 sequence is CASTKPGQHNQPQHF. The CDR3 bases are TGTGCCAGTACGAAACCGGGACAGCATAATCAGCCCCAGCATTTT. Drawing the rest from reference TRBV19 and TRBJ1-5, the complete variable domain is DGGITQSPKYLFRKEGQNVTLSCEQNLNHDAMYWYRQDPGQGLRLIYYSQIVNDFQKGDIAEGYSVSREKKESFPLTVTSAQKNPTAFYLCASTKPGQHNQPQHFGDGTRLSIL.

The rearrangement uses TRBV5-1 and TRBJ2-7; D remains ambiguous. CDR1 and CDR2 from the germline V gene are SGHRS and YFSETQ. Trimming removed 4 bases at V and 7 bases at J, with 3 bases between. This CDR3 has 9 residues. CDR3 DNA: TGCGCCAGCAGCGAGGAGCAGTACTTC. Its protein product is CASSEEQYF.

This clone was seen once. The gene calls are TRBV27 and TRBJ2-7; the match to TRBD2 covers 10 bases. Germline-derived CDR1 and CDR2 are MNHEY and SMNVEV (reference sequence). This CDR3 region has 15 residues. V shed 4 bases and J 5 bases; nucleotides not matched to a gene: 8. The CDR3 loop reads CASSWGSGRTNEQYF. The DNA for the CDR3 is TGTGCCAGCAGTTGGGGTAGCGGGAGGACCAACGAGCAGTACTTC.

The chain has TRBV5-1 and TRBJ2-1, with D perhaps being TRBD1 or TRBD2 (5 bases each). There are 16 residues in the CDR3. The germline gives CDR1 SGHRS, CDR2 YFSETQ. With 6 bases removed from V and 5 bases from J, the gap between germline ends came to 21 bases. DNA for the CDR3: TGCGCCAGCATCAAAACTGCCGGGGCGAGGAACAATGAGCAGTTCTTC. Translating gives CASIKTAGARNNEQFF.

Here the CDR3 reads CASTFAGETQYF. CDR3 DNA: TGTGCCAGCACATTCGCAGGGGAGACCCAGTACTTC. The chain combines TRBV6-1 with TRBJ2-5; D might be TRBD1 (5 bases). The CDR3 contains 12 residues. CDR1 is MNHNS, CDR2 SASEGT, per germline. V lost 7 bases to trimming and J lost 5 bases, with 11 bases between them.

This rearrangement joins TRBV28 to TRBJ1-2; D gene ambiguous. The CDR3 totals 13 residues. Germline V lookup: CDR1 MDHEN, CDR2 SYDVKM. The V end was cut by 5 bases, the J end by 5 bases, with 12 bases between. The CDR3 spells CASSPGRMYGYTF. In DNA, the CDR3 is TGTGCCAGCAGTCCCGGCCGGATGTATGGCTACACCTTC.

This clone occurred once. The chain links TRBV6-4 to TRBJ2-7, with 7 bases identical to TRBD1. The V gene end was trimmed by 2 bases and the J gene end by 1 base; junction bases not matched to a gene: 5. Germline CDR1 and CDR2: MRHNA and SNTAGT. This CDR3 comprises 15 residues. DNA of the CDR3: TGTGCCAGCAGTGACCGGGACAGAAATTCCTACGAGCAGTACTTC. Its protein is CASSDRDRNSYEQYF.